A selection of T cell receptor beta chains follows, all from one sample in a study of beta chain features in type 1 diabetes. The protocol was immunoSEQ multiplex PCR, while the TCRdb copy is restricted to in-frame clones and leaves out a portion. The data show around 710,000 clones, around 11% seen once. The sample consisted of naive CD4+ T cells from blood. Receptors were obtained from a man aged 25-45 years with type 1 diabetes. Both conserved end residues are trimmed from each CDR3. The D gene is left open where the match is weak.

j_gene: TRBJ1-1
d_gene: TRBD1
v_gene: TRBV7-8
len: 13
CDR3aa: ASSSQGARGTEAF

j_gene: TRBJ2-2
d_gene: -
v_gene: TRBV9
len: 12
CDR3aa: ASTRTENTGELF

j_gene: TRBJ1-4
d_gene: -
v_gene: TRBV4-2
len: 12
CDR3aa: ASSQRGTGEKLF

j_gene: TRBJ2-3
d_gene: -
v_gene: TRBV29-1
len: 12
CDR3aa: SVNGGASTDTQY

j_gene: TRBJ1-5
d_gene: -
v_gene: TRBV7-9
len: 10
CDR3aa: ASSLVDQPQH

j_gene: TRBJ1-6
d_gene: -
v_gene: TRBV5-6
len: 11
CDR3aa: ASSLYRNSPLH

j_gene: TRBJ2-5
d_gene: -
v_gene: TRBV5-1
len: 12
CDR3aa: ASSLGVSQETQY

j_gene: TRBJ1-2
d_gene: TRBD1
v_gene: TRBV30
len: 11
CDR3aa: AWSRGTGDGYT

j_gene: TRBJ2-3
d_gene: -
v_gene: TRBV5-6
len: 12
CDR3aa: ASSSLGGTDTQY

j_gene: TRBJ1-1
d_gene: -
v_gene: TRBV5-1
len: 14
CDR3aa: ASSQLGGALNTEAF

j_gene: TRBJ2-7
d_gene: TRBD1
v_gene: TRBV10-3
len: 14
CDR3aa: AISSTTGQSSYEQY

j_gene: TRBJ2-2
d_gene: -
v_gene: TRBV7-2
len: 13
CDR3aa: ASSLGPKNTGELF

j_gene: TRBJ1-5
d_gene: -
v_gene: TRBV19
len: 12
CDR3aa: ASKEWGANQPQH

j_gene: TRBJ1-5
d_gene: -
v_gene: TRBV4-3
len: 13
CDR3aa: ASSQGTSWNQPQH

j_gene: TRBJ1-5
d_gene: -
v_gene: TRBV6-1
len: 11
CDR3aa: ASSETYNQPQH

j_gene: TRBJ1-1
d_gene: -
v_gene: TRBV2
len: 13
CDR3aa: ASSDQGPSNTEAF

j_gene: TRBJ2-7
d_gene: TRBD1
v_gene: TRBV28
len: 12
CDR3aa: ASSSGTGFLEQY

j_gene: TRBJ1-2
d_gene: -
v_gene: TRBV4-3
len: 13
CDR3aa: ASSQDQQGHYGYT

j_gene: TRBJ2-5
d_gene: -
v_gene: TRBV11-2
len: 9
CDR3aa: ASSSEETQY

j_gene: TRBJ2-7
d_gene: -
v_gene: TRBV5-8
len: 11
CDR3aa: ASSFDTDYEQY

j_gene: TRBJ2-7
d_gene: -
v_gene: TRBV4-3
len: 13
CDR3aa: ASSSTERDIYEQY

j_gene: TRBJ2-2
d_gene: TRBD1
v_gene: TRBV11-3
len: 13
CDR3aa: ASSFGTVNTGELF

j_gene: TRBJ2-7
d_gene: -
v_gene: TRBV7-2
len: 12
CDR3aa: ASSLAGSFYEQY

j_gene: TRBJ2-1
d_gene: -
v_gene: TRBV7-2
len: 13
CDR3aa: ASSPQSGSINEQF

j_gene: TRBJ2-3
d_gene: TRBD2
v_gene: TRBV5-1
len: 12
CDR3aa: ASSFGTSADTQY

j_gene: TRBJ2-5
d_gene: -
v_gene: TRBV30
len: 11
CDR3aa: AWRGGLEETQY

j_gene: TRBJ1-4
d_gene: -
v_gene: TRBV5-1
len: 13
CDR3aa: ASSGSISTNEKLF

j_gene: TRBJ2-5
d_gene: -
v_gene: TRBV7-2
len: 13
CDR3aa: ASSLFRGPQETQY

j_gene: TRBJ1-5
d_gene: -
v_gene: TRBV14
len: 11
CDR3aa: ASSQDWASSLH

j_gene: TRBJ2-3
d_gene: -
v_gene: TRBV4-2
len: 12
CDR3aa: ASSPIWPGDTQY

j_gene: TRBJ1-3
d_gene: -
v_gene: TRBV7-8
len: 13
CDR3aa: ASSFQADSGNTIY

j_gene: TRBJ2-7
d_gene: TRBD2
v_gene: TRBV19
len: 13
CDR3aa: ASSSRLAGGYEQY

j_gene: TRBJ1-6
d_gene: TRBD1
v_gene: TRBV25-1
len: 14
CDR3aa: ASSASGQGQGSPLH

j_gene: TRBJ2-1
d_gene: TRBD2
v_gene: TRBV13
len: 15
CDR3aa: ASSLTSGGAAGNEQF

j_gene: TRBJ1-2
d_gene: -
v_gene: TRBV12-5
len: 14
CDR3aa: ASGLIPSRTADGYT

j_gene: TRBJ2-3
d_gene: -
v_gene: TRBV5-8
len: 10
CDR3aa: ASRGGSDTQY

j_gene: TRBJ1-6
d_gene: -
v_gene: TRBV25-1
len: 13
CDR3aa: ASSEFQGNESPLH

j_gene: TRBJ2-1
d_gene: -
v_gene: TRBV18
len: 14
CDR3aa: ASSPKIAARQPEQF

j_gene: TRBJ2-7
d_gene: -
v_gene: TRBV7-2
len: 11
CDR3aa: ASSPPSSYEQY

j_gene: TRBJ2-6
d_gene: -
v_gene: TRBV30
len: 13
CDR3aa: AWSLFSVGVGVLT

j_gene: TRBJ2-1
d_gene: -
v_gene: TRBV5-1
len: 16
CDR3aa: ASSRGMVQQAINNEQF

j_gene: TRBJ1-3
d_gene: TRBD1
v_gene: TRBV7-9
len: 12
CDR3aa: ASSPRGSGNTIY

j_gene: TRBJ2-2
d_gene: -
v_gene: TRBV5-1
len: 11
CDR3aa: ASRDGLTGELF

j_gene: TRBJ2-3
d_gene: -
v_gene: TRBV9
len: 14
CDR3aa: ASSVTGAASTDTQY

j_gene: TRBJ1-6
d_gene: -
v_gene: TRBV7-9
len: 15
CDR3aa: ASSLGGALGSRTPLH

j_gene: TRBJ1-6
d_gene: -
v_gene: TRBV9
len: 12
CDR3aa: ASSYGRVNSPLH

j_gene: TRBJ1-5
d_gene: -
v_gene: TRBV19
len: 10
CDR3aa: ASSFTNQPQH

j_gene: TRBJ1-4
d_gene: -
v_gene: TRBV25-1
len: 11
CDR3aa: ASSEGGNEKLF

j_gene: TRBJ2-5
d_gene: -
v_gene: TRBV5-1
len: 9
CDR3aa: ASSFQETQY

j_gene: TRBJ2-4
d_gene: -
v_gene: TRBV7-8
len: 11
CDR3aa: ASSSVPQNIQY

j_gene: TRBJ1-3
d_gene: -
v_gene: TRBV9
len: 11
CDR3aa: ASSGYSGNTIY

j_gene: TRBJ2-7
d_gene: TRBD1
v_gene: TRBV7-2
len: 13
CDR3aa: ASSLSGTGLYEQY

j_gene: TRBJ2-7
d_gene: -
v_gene: TRBV18
len: 13
CDR3aa: ASSPPEGISYEQY